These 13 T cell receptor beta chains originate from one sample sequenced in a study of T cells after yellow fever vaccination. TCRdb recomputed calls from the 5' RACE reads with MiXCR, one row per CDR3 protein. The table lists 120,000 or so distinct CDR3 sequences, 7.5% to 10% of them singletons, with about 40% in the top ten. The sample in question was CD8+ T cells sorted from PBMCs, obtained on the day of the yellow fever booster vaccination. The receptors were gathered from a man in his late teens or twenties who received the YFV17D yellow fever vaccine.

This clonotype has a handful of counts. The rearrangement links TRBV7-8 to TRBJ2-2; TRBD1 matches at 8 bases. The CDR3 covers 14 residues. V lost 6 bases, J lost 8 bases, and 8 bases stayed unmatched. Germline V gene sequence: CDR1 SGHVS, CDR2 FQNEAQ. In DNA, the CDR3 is TGTGCCAGCAGTTCTTCCAGGGGGCAAGGGGAGCTGTTTTTT. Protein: CASSSSRGQGELFF.

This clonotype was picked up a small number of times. The CDR3: CASSLGGSEAFF. CDR3 in DNA: TGTGCCAGCAGCTTAGGGGGGAGTGAAGCTTTCTTT. This chain joins TRBV7-8 and TRBJ1-1, with a possible D match to TRBD1 (5 bases). V was pared by 1 base and J by 7 bases, with 7 bases between. Germline V CDR1 and CDR2: SGHVS, FQNEAQ. The CDR3 spans 12 residues. The full variable domain, rest sourced from reference TRBV7-8 and TRBJ1-1, is GAGVSQSPRYKVAKRGQDVALRCDPISGHVSLFWYQQALGQGPEFLTYFQNEAQLDKSGLPSDRFFAERPEGSVSTLKIQRTQQEDSAVYLCASSLGGSEAFFGQGTRLTVV.

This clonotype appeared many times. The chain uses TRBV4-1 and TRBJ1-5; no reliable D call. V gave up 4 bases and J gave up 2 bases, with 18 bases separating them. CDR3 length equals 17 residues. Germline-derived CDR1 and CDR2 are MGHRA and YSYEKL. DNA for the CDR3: TGCGCCAGCAGCCTGGGCCATCCCCTCGACGGCAATCAGCCCCAGCATTTT. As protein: CASSLGHPLDGNQPQHF.

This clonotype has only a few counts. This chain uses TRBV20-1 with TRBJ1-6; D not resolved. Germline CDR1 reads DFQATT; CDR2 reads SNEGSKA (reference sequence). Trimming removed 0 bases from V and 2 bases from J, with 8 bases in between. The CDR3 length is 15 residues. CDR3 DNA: TGCAGTGCTAGAGATCTGGATCCCTATAATTCACCCCTCCACTTT. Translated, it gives CSARDLDPYNSPLHF.

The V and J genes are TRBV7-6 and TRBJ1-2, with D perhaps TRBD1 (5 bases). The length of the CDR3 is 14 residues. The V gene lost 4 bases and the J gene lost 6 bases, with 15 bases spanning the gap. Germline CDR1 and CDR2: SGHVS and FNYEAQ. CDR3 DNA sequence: TGTGCCAGCAGCTCCGCCGCAGGGTTCGATGGCTACACCTTC. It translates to CASSSAAGFDGYTF.

This CDR3 reads CASSTTLTDWANTGELFF. The CDR3 nucleotides read TGTGCCAGCAGCACCACACTCACCGACTGGGCGAACACCGGGGAGCTGTTTTTT. The chain uses TRBV7-9 and TRBJ2-2; D ambiguous. Between the trimmed V and J ends, which lost 5 bases and 0 bases, there was a span of 19 bases. CDR1 is SEHNR, CDR2 FQNEAQ, per germline (reference sequence). The CDR3 runs 18 residues.

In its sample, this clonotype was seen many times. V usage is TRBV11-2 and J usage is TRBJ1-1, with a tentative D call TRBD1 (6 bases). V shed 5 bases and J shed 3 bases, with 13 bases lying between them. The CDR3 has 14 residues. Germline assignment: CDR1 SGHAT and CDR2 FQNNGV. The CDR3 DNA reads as TGTGCCAGCAGCGTGGGACAAGACTACACTGAAGCTTTCTTT. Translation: CASSVGQDYTEAFF.

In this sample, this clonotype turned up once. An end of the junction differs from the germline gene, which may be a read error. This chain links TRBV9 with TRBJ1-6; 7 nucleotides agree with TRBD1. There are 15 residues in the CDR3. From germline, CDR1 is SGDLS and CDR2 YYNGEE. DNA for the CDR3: TGTGCCAGCAGCCGCACAGGGGTTGAGGATTCACCCCTCCTCTTT. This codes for CASSRTGVEDSPLLF.

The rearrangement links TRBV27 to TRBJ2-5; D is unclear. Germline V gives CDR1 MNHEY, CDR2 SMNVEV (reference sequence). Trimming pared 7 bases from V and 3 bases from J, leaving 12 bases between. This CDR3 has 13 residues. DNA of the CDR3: TGTGCCAGCAAGTCCCTAACCGAAGAGACCCAGTACTTC. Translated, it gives CASKSLTEETQYF.

The CDR3 here is CASGFFVGGRPSTNEKLFF. As DNA, the CDR3 is TGTGCTAGTGGTTTTTTTGTTGGAGGAAGGCCCTCAACTAATGAAAAACTGTTTTTT. J is TRBJ1-4 and V is TRBV12-5; D call uncertain. The CDR3 covers 19 residues. V was shortened by 3 bases and J by 0 bases, with 20 bases between the two germline ends. Per germline, CDR1 LGHNT and CDR2 FRNRAP.

CDR3 nucleotides: TGTGCCAGCAGTACACGACAGGGCTACGAGCAGTACGTC. This codes for CASSTRQGYEQYV. The chain links TRBV27 to TRBJ2-7, with 7 bases identical to TRBD1. CDR3 length equals 13 residues. CDR1 is MNHEY and CDR2 is SMNVEV in the germline V gene (reference sequence). J was trimmed by 3 bases and V by 5 bases; bases with no gene match: 4.

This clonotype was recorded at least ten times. The CDR3 DNA is TGTGCCATCAGACCCGGGACTAGCGGGGGCTACAATGAGCAGTTCTTC. Translated, it gives CAIRPGTSGGYNEQFF. This sequence joins TRBV10-3 and TRBJ2-1; 14 bases fit TRBD2. Looked up from germline, CDR1 is ENHRY and CDR2 is SYGVKD. This CDR3 has 16 amino acids. Germline trimming cut 6 bases from V and 3 bases from J; bases unmatched to any gene: 4.

CDR3 nucleotides: TGTGCCAGCAGTTGGGGCTTCGGAGTGCAAATCTATGGCTACACCTTC. It yields the protein CASSWGFGVQIYGYTF. This sequence joins TRBV6-5 and TRBJ1-2, with D tentatively TRBD1 (5 bases). Trimming pared 4 bases from V and 4 bases from J, leaving 19 bases between. Germline V gives CDR1 MNHEY, CDR2 SVGAGI. The CDR3 loop spans 16 amino acids.